These T cell receptor beta chains were read from a single sample in a study of shared clonotypes between healthy human individuals. Repertoires were generated with immunoSEQ multiplex PCR, while TCRdb's copy carries only in-frame clones and drops some. The repertoire holds about 1 million clones, with approximately 68% as singletons. Sequencing was performed on memory CD4+ T cells sorted from blood. All receptors come from a man between 18 and 35 years old in good health. CDR3s include the opening cysteine and the closing phenylalanine or tryptophan. The D gene is left open where the match is weak. Clone size, where shown, is once, few, many, or a class for clones that have expanded.

D,V,J,size,length,DNA,CDR3
.,TRBV2,TRBJ1-3,many,15,TGTGCCAGCGCGTTCACGGTGACCTCTGGAAACACCATATATTTT,CASAFTVTSGNTIYF
.,TRBV18,TRBJ1-3,.,14,TGTGCCAGCTCACCAGGGGCAGCCGGAAACACCATATATTTT,CASSPGAAGNTIYF
.,TRBV27,TRBJ2-2,many,13,TGTGCCATCCAGGATTTGAACACCGGGGAGCTGTTTTTT,CAIQDLNTGELFF
TRBD1,TRBV6-5,TRBJ1-2,.,13,TGTGCCAGCAGTAACCTTGGACAGGGAAGCAACACCTTC,CASSNLGQGSNTF
TRBD2,TRBV13,TRBJ2-7,.,13,TGTGCCAGCAGCTCCCTCACTAGCGGCGAGCAGTACTTC,CASSSLTSGEQYF
.,TRBV19,TRBJ2-7,.,14,TGTGCCAGTACCGTTCGGCTAGCCGAGAGCGAGCAGTACTTC,CASTVRLAESEQYF
.,TRBV4-3,TRBJ2-3,.,15,TGCGCCAGCAGCCAAGATACCGGGGACGGAGATACGCAGTATTTT,CASSQDTGDGDTQYF
.,TRBV4-1,TRBJ2-1,.,14,TGCGCCAGCAGCCACTCAGGGACCTACAATGAGCAGTTCTTC,CASSHSGTYNEQFF
TRBD2,TRBV11-3,TRBJ2-5,.,18,TGTGCCAGCAGCTTATCCCCGGGACTAGCGGGGGGGCAGGAGACCCAGTACTTC,CASSLSPGLAGGQETQYF
.,TRBV7-9,TRBJ2-7,.,12,TGTGCCAGCAGCCAGGGAGCCTGGGAGCAGTACTTC,CASSQGAWEQYF
.,TRBV5-1,TRBJ2-3,.,12,TGCGCCAGCGGAGGAGTGACAGATACGCAGTATTTT,CASGGVTDTQYF
TRBD1,TRBV10-1,TRBJ1-4,once,14,TGCGCCAGCAGCGCCGGGACAGGGTTGGAAAAACTGTTTTTT,CASSAGTGLEKLFF
.,TRBV6-6,TRBJ1-2,few,13,TGTGCCAGCAGTTACGGGGGTTCCGATGGCTACACCTTC,CASSYGGSDGYTF
.,TRBV11-3,TRBJ2-7,once,12,TGTGCCAGCAGCTTACTAGAAGACGAGCAGTACTTC,CASSLLEDEQYF
.,TRBV5-1,TRBJ2-3,.,15,TGCGCCAGCAGCCCTCAGGGAATTAGCACAGATACGCAGTATTTT,CASSPQGISTDTQYF
TRBD1,TRBV5-6,TRBJ1-2,.,15,TGTGCCAGCAGCTTGGGGACAGGGGGCAACTATGGCTACACCTTC,CASSLGTGGNYGYTF
TRBD2,TRBV30,TRBJ2-2,.,14,TGTGCCTGGAGAGGGACTAGCTACACCGGGGAGCTGTTTTTT,CAWRGTSYTGELFF
TRBD2,TRBV29-1,TRBJ2-7,.,14,TGCAGCGTGTGGGGTAGCGGGAGTCGTCACGAGCAGTACTTC,CSVWGSGSRHEQYF
TRBD1,TRBV19,TRBJ1-5,.,17,TGTGCCAGTAGTCTCAGTTCGGGGACAGTAGGCAATCAGCCCCAGCATTTT,CASSLSSGTVGNQPQHF
.,TRBV28,TRBJ1-5,.,16,TGTGCCAGCAGTTTATCGGCCCGAGGGGGCAATCAGCCCCAGCATTTT,CASSLSARGGNQPQHF
TRBD2,TRBV4-3,TRBJ2-1,.,14,TGCGCCAGCAGCCAGGATCCTAGAGCGGGAGGTCAGTTCTTC,CASSQDPRAGGQFF
.,TRBV30,TRBJ1-5,.,13,TGTGCCTGGAGTGGACAGTTCAATCAGCCCCAGCATTTT,CAWSGQFNQPQHF
.,TRBV7-2,TRBJ2-1,.,15,TGTGCCAGGATCGACCGGGCCTCCTCCTACAATGAGCAGTTCTTC,CARIDRASSYNEQFF
.,TRBV28,TRBJ1-2,.,13,TGTGCCATCCTCGGACGAAGGGGTAAGGGCTACACCTTC,CAILGRRGKGYTF
.,TRBV27,TRBJ2-6,.,17,TGTGCCAGCAGTTTTAATGGAGGCTTCTCTGGGGCCAACGTCCTGACTTTC,CASSFNGGFSGANVLTF
.,TRBV27,TRBJ1-3,.,15,TGTGCCAGCAGTTCCTCCTGGGGCTCTGGAAACACCATATATTTT,CASSSSWGSGNTIYF
TRBD1,TRBV5-1,TRBJ1-2,few,14,TGCGCCAGCAGCTCCGGACAGGGGGCGGTTGGCTACACCTTC,CASSSGQGAVGYTF
.,TRBV11-2,TRBJ2-5,.,17,TGTGCCAGCAGCTTAGGGTTGAAAGCGGCGGTACAAGAGACCCAGTACTTC,CASSLGLKAAVQETQYF
.,TRBV11-2,TRBJ1-2,.,12,TGTGCCAGCAGCCCGAGGGGGTATGGCTACACCTTC,CASSPRGYGYTF
.,TRBV6-6,TRBJ2-7,.,14,TGTGCCAGCAGTTCCAGGGACGAGTCGCGCGAGCAGTACTTC,CASSSRDESREQYF
.,TRBV5-6,TRBJ2-7,few,13,TGTGCCAGCAGCTTGGTTGGGGCCGGCGAGCAGTACTTC,CASSLVGAGEQYF
TRBD1,TRBV30,TRBJ1-1,.,15,TGTGCCTGGAGTGAAAAGGTTAGGGGGCTCACTGAAGCTTTCTTT,CAWSEKVRGLTEAFF
.,TRBV6-1,TRBJ1-2,.,14,TGTGCCAGCAGTGCAATACATAGGGACTATGGCTACACCTTC,CASSAIHRDYGYTF
.,TRBV9,TRBJ1-2,.,14,TGTGCCAGCAGCGTAGGAGTCTGGGACTATGGCTACACCTTC,CASSVGVWDYGYTF
.,TRBV14,TRBJ2-3,.,14,TGTGCCAGCAGCCAAGCGGGCGCGCCAGATACGCAGTATTTT,CASSQAGAPDTQYF
.,TRBV4-2,TRBJ1-1,.,14,TGTGCCAGCAGCCAAGAGAAGCTGAACACTGAAGCTTTCTTT,CASSQEKLNTEAFF
.,TRBV6-1,TRBJ2-3,.,15,TGTGCCAGCAGGAAGCCTAGTCTAGGCGCAGATACGCAGTATTTT,CASRKPSLGADTQYF
TRBD2,TRBV2,TRBJ2-2,few,15,TGTGCCAGCAGTGGGACTAGCTGGAACACCGGGGAGCTGTTTTTT,CASSGTSWNTGELFF
.,TRBV11-2,TRBJ2-2,.,14,TGTGCCAGCAGCCCACAGCAGAACACCGGGGAGCTGTTTTTT,CASSPQQNTGELFF
.,TRBV30,TRBJ2-6,once,15,TGTGCCTGGAGTGTAGGCAGGGCTGGGGCCAACGTCCTGACTTTC,CAWSVGRAGANVLTF
.,TRBV28,TRBJ2-7,few,11,TGTGCCAGCAGTCTTACCTACGAGCAGTACTTC,CASSLTYEQYF
TRBD1,TRBV6-1,TRBJ1-5,.,14,TGTGCCAACGGGGACAGGGGCATCAATCAGCCCCAGCATTTT,CANGDRGINQPQHF
.,TRBV10-3,TRBJ1-2,.,15,TGTGCCATCAGTGAGGGCATCGACAGGACCTATGGCTACACCTTC,CAISEGIDRTYGYTF
.,TRBV2,TRBJ1-2,.,12,TGTGCCAGCAGGGCCCTCCTGGGTGGCTACACCTTC,CASRALLGGYTF
.,TRBV7-2,TRBJ1-2,.,14,TGTGCCAGCAGCCCCGGCGGTCCTAGCTATGGCTACACCTTC,CASSPGGPSYGYTF
TRBD1,TRBV6-1,TRBJ2-5,once,14,TGTGCCAGCAGTGGCGGACAGGGAGGAGAGACCCAGTACTTC,CASSGGQGGETQYF
.,TRBV6-5,TRBJ2-3,.,13,TGTGCCAGCGGTTTAGGACGTGGAGATACGCAGTATTTT,CASGLGRGDTQYF
TRBD1,TRBV19,TRBJ1-5,.,14,TGTGCCTCCACGACAGGGAGAACGGCTCAGCCCCAGCATTTT,CASTTGRTAQPQHF
TRBD1,TRBV18,TRBJ2-7,few,16,TGTGCCAGCTCAGGGGCAGGGGGCGGACGCTCCTACGAGCAGTACTTC,CASSGAGGGRSYEQYF
TRBD2,TRBV11-3,TRBJ2-5,.,13,TGTGCCAGTGGTCTAGCGGGAGAAGAGACCCAGTACTTC,CASGLAGEETQYF
TRBD1,TRBV5-1,TRBJ1-5,.,16,TGCGCCAGCAGCTTGGAAGGCCGGACAGGCAGTCAGCCCCAGCATTTT,CASSLEGRTGSQPQHF
TRBD2,TRBV9,TRBJ2-1,.,16,TGTGCCAGCAGCGTAGCGGCGGGAGGGCCTTACAATGAGCAGTTCTTC,CASSVAAGGPYNEQFF